The 29 T cell receptor beta chains given below trace back to one sample, sequenced in a study of control samples from healthy donors and cancer patients. Measured with immunoSEQ multiplex PCR; TCRdb has only the in-frame clones, and not every one. This sample carries fewer than 70,000 clones, roughly 94% of them seen once, and the ten largest clones take roughly 4%. The sample comprised blood. The receptors were gathered from a man aged 25 to 40 in good health.

The V call is TRBV4-2, the J call TRBJ2-1, with no clear D. Per germline, CDR1 LGHNA and CDR2 YNFKEQ. V was trimmed by 8 bases and J by 6 bases, leaving 11 bases between them. The CDR3 extends over 12 amino acids. This CDR3 is CASRGPGNEQFF. For the CDR3, the DNA is TGTGCCAGCCGAGGACCCGGCAATGAGCAGTTCTTC.

The rearrangement links TRBV5-1 to TRBJ1-4; TRBD1 is a possible D gene (6 bases). Germline V gene lookup returns CDR1 SGHRS and CDR2 YFSETQ. The CDR3 is 14 amino acids. The V gene lost 7 bases and the J gene lost 5 bases, with 15 bases spanning the gap. CDR3 region: CASALARGNEKLFF. As DNA, the CDR3 is TGCGCCAGCGCCCTTGCAAGGGGGAATGAAAAACTGTTTTTT.

The chain combines TRBV5-1 with TRBJ1-2; 7 bases match TRBD1. Germline CDR1 reads SGHRS; CDR2 reads YFSETQ. J gave up 5 bases and V 0 bases, and 4 bases lay outside the gene matches. The CDR3 consists of 14 residues. The CDR3 DNA reads TGCGCCAGCAGCTTGGTAGGGGGCGGGTATGGCTACACCTTC. It encodes CASSLVGGGYGYTF.

The genes are TRBV5-1 and TRBJ1-6, with TRBD1 matching over 8 bases. This CDR3 contains 15 residues. CDR1 and CDR2 from the germline V gene are SGHRS and YFSETQ. V shed 4 bases, J shed 9 bases, and the junction held 9 bases outside the gene matches. CDR3 coding DNA: TGCGCCAGCAGCCCGGGACAGGTTCTTAGTTCACCCCTCCACTTT. Encoded protein: CASSPGQVLSSPLHF.

This clone was seen only a few times. The J gene is TRBJ1-5, the V gene TRBV19, with D hard to call. V was pared by 3 bases and J by 5 bases, with 8 bases between. The CDR3 runs to 13 residues. The germline gives CDR1 LNHDA, CDR2 SQIVND (reference sequence). CDR3: CASSIQVDQPQHF. In DNA, the CDR3 is TGTGCCAGTAGTATCCAGGTAGATCAGCCCCAGCATTTT.

This sequence joins TRBV9 and TRBJ2-1; TRBD2 aligns across 14 bases. Germline V gives CDR1 SGDLS, CDR2 YYNGEE. Trimming cost V 3 bases and J 5 bases; bases outside gene matches: 13. The CDR3 is 19 residues long. The CDR3 nucleotides read TGTGCCAGCAGCGCGCCGGGACTAGCGGGAGAAAGTTGGGACAATGAGCAGTTCTTC. Translated: CASSAPGLAGESWDNEQFF.

The chain employs TRBV4-1 and TRBJ2-1, with 15 nucleotides matching TRBD2. Germline V gene sequence: CDR1 MGHRA, CDR2 YSYEKL. The V and J ends lost 1 base and 7 bases, in that order; junction bases with no gene match: 11. The CDR3 contains 19 residues. The CDR3 DNA reads as TGCGCCAGCAGCCAAGCCTCCGGGACTAGCGGGGGGCCATCTAATGAGCAGTTCTTC. As protein: CASSQASGTSGGPSNEQFF.

J is TRBJ1-3 and V is TRBV6-5; 8 bases map to TRBD1. V was pared by 10 bases and J by 4 bases, with 9 bases of the junction left unmatched. The germline CDR1 and CDR2 sequences are MNHEY and SVGAGI. This CDR3 comprises 14 residues. CDR3 protein: CATKEQGVGNTIYF. In DNA, the CDR3 is TGTGCCACCAAGGAACAGGGGGTCGGAAACACCATATATTTT.

Only a few counts were recorded for this clone. The chain links TRBV5-6 to TRBJ1-2, with TRBD1 matching 7 bases. The length of the CDR3 is 13 residues. Trimming took 2 bases from V and 4 from J; bases not matched to a gene: 2. Germline CDR1 SGHDT, CDR2 YYEEEE. The CDR3 sequence is CASSLGTAYGYTF. As DNA, the CDR3 is TGTGCCAGCAGCTTAGGGACAGCCTATGGCTACACCTTC.

V and J are TRBV7-9 and TRBJ2-1; tentatively, D is TRBD1 (5 bases). Germline V gene data show CDR1 as SEHNR and CDR2 as FQNEAQ (reference sequence). V was shortened by 3 bases and J by 7 bases, with 16 bases between the two germline ends. This CDR3 has 15 residues. The CDR3 region is CASSLVLGVENEQFF. The CDR3 DNA is TGTGCCAGCAGCTTGGTCCTAGGGGTCGAGAATGAGCAGTTCTTC.

This sequence joins TRBV5-1 and TRBJ1-3; TRBD1 might be the D (6 bases). The CDR3 runs 15 residues. Germline CDR1 is SGHRS and CDR2 is YFSETQ. V lost 4 bases to trimming and J lost 3 bases, with 14 bases between them. CDR3 nucleotide sequence: TGCGCCAGCAGCGCAGGAACAGGGAGTGGAAACACCATATATTTT. This gives the protein CASSAGTGSGNTIYF. The variable domain in full, completed from reference TRBV5-1 and TRBJ1-3, reads KAGVTQTPRYLIKTRGQQVTLSCSPISGHRSVSWYQQTPGQGLQFLFEYFSETQRNKGNFPGRFSGRQFSNSRSEMNVSTLELGDSALYLCASSAGTGSGNTIYFGEGSWLTVV.

The V call is TRBV19, the J call TRBJ1-4; tentatively, D is TRBD1 (6 bases). This CDR3 is 14 amino acids long. The V gene lost 6 bases and the J gene lost 7 bases, with 15 bases spanning the gap. Germline V gene lookup returns CDR1 LNHDA and CDR2 SQIVND (reference sequence). The CDR3 loop reads CASSETGLGEKLFF. DNA for the CDR3: TGTGCCAGTAGCGAAACAGGGTTGGGTGAAAAACTGTTTTTT.

V usage is TRBV7-6 and J usage is TRBJ1-1, with 7 nucleotides matching TRBD1. From germline, CDR1 is SGHVS and CDR2 FNYEAQ. The CDR3 extends over 15 amino acids. Trimming cost V 1 base and J 3 bases; bases outside gene matches: 5. The CDR3 loop reads CASSLDLTGDTEAFF. CDR3 bases: TGTGCCAGCAGCTTAGACTTAACAGGGGACACTGAAGCTTTCTTT.

V gene TRBV6-1 combines with J gene TRBJ1-4; D ambiguous. Trimming removed 0 bases at V and 3 bases at J, with 5 bases between. Germline CDR1 is MNHNS and CDR2 is SASEGT. CDR3 length: 14 residues. CDR3 region: CASSEASANEKLFF. Here the CDR3 DNA reads TGTGCCAGCAGTGAAGCCTCGGCTAATGAAAAACTGTTTTTT.

This clone was seen more than once but under ten times. The chain uses TRBV7-9 and TRBJ2-7, with 9 bases identical to TRBD1. The CDR3 consists of 17 residues. Germline V CDR1 and CDR2: SEHNR, FQNEAQ (reference sequence). Trimming removed 4 bases from V and 2 bases from J; junction bases left unmatched: 12. The CDR3 sequence is CASSSRRAGQGTYEQYF. In DNA form, the CDR3 reads TGTGCCAGCAGCTCAAGAAGGGCGGGACAGGGTACCTACGAGCAGTACTTC.

The chain has TRBV6-1 and TRBJ1-3, with 7 bases lining up with TRBD1. This CDR3 comprises 16 residues. The ends lost 4 bases at V and 1 base at J; junction bases unmatched: 7. Per germline, CDR1 MNHNS and CDR2 SASEGT. The CDR3 DNA follows: TGTGCCAGCAGTGGTCGACAGGGAGGTTCTGGAAACACCATATATTTT. This sequence encodes CASSGRQGGSGNTIYF.

CDR3 loop: CASSQGTAIEAFF. CDR3 in DNA: TGTGCCAGCAGCCAAGGCACAGCAATTGAAGCTTTCTTT. The rearrangement joins TRBV3-1 (or the pseudogene TRBV3-2) to TRBJ1-1; D uncertain. Germline V CDR1 and CDR2: LGHDT, YNNKEL (reference sequence). CDR3 length equals 13 residues. V lost 1 base to trimming and J lost 7 bases, with 10 bases between them.

The rearrangement links TRBV15 to TRBJ2-3, with 7 bases lining up with TRBD2. CDR3 size: 16 residues. Germline-derived CDR1 and CDR2 are LNHNV and YYDKDF (reference sequence). V shed 1 base and J 0 bases; nucleotides not matched to a gene: 4. This CDR3 is CATSRASGVSTDTQYF. CDR3 sequence (DNA): TGTGCCACCAGCAGAGCAAGCGGGGTGAGCACAGATACGCAGTATTTT.

This chain links TRBV7-8 with TRBJ1-2; TRBD1 matches 11 bases. V lost 0 bases, J lost 6 bases, and 6 bases stayed unmatched. The CDR3 totals 16 residues. Germline V gene lookup returns CDR1 SGHVS and CDR2 FQNEAQ. The CDR3 nucleotides read TGTGCCAGCAGCTTAGCCCGGGACAGGGGGGGTGATGGCTACACCTTC. Residues: CASSLARDRGGDGYTF.

This chain connects TRBV5-8 to TRBJ2-7, with 10 bases matching TRBD1. The CDR3 length is 16 residues. The V segment lost 0 bases and the J segment 3 bases; nucleotides outside the gene matches: 6. Germline V gene sequence: CDR1 SGHTS, CDR2 YDEGEE. CDR3 in DNA: TGTGCCAGCAGCTTGGGGTATTGGACAGGGGGCTACGAGCAGTACTTC. It encodes CASSLGYWTGGYEQYF.

The CDR3 protein is CASRSQGLNTEAFF. CDR3 DNA: TGTGCCAGCCGATCCCAGGGCTTGAACACTGAAGCTTTCTTT. The chain uses TRBV18 and TRBJ1-1, with TRBD1 as a possible D gene (5 bases). Looked up from germline, CDR1 is KGHSH and CDR2 is LQKENI. The CDR3 is 14 residues long. Trimming took 8 bases from V and 0 from J, leaving 13 bases between them.

The chain has TRBV9 and TRBJ1-1; D is uncertain. V was trimmed by 0 bases and J by 1 base, leaving 7 bases between them. The germline gives CDR1 SGDLS, CDR2 YYNGEE. The CDR3 extends over 14 amino acids. The CDR3 region has the DNA TGTGCCAGCAGCGTAGGTGGCTCGAACACTGAAGCTTTCTTT. Amino acid sequence: CASSVGGSNTEAFF.

This chain connects TRBV11-2 to TRBJ2-7, with 14 bases lining up with TRBD2. This CDR3 is built from 14 residues. Looked up from germline, CDR1 is SGHAT and CDR2 is FQNNGV. The V segment lost 5 bases and the J segment 6 bases; nucleotides outside the gene matches: 3. CDR3 nucleotide sequence: TGTGCCAGCAGCCCCGGGACTAGCGGGGGCGAGCAGTACTTC. Its protein is CASSPGTSGGEQYF. The full variable domain, its missing parts supplied by reference TRBV11-2 and TRBJ2-7, is EAGVAQSPRYKIIEKRQSVAFWCNPISGHATLYWYQQILGQGPKLLIQFQNNGVVDDSQLPKDRFSAERLKGVDSTLKIQPAKLEDSAVYLCASSPGTSGGEQYFGPGTRLTVT.

The rearrangement joins TRBV27 to TRBJ2-1; 9 nucleotides agree with TRBD2. There are 15 residues in the CDR3. V trimming: 2 bases; J trimming: 3 bases; junction bases outside the gene matches: 2. Germline lookup yields CDR1 MNHEY and CDR2 SMNVEV (reference sequence). Here the CDR3 reads CASSLAGGGYNEQFF. For the CDR3, the DNA is TGTGCCAGCAGTTTAGCGGGAGGGGGCTACAATGAGCAGTTCTTC.

Only one count was recorded for this clone. The V gene is TRBV4-2, the J gene TRBJ1-3, with unresolved D. V gave up 4 bases and J gave up 0 bases, with 16 bases separating them. The germline gives CDR1 LGHNA, CDR2 YNFKEQ. The CDR3 covers 17 residues. CDR3 sequence (DNA): TGTGCCAGCAGCCCCCTCGGCGACGGAGGCTCTGGAAACACCATATATTTT. Translated: CASSPLGDGGSGNTIYF.

The J gene is TRBJ2-7, the V gene TRBV7-9; 12 positions match TRBD2. CDR3 length: 19 amino acids. CDR1 and CDR2 from the germline V gene are SEHNR and FQNEAQ (reference sequence). V gave up 1 base and J gave up 2 bases; unmatched junction bases: 12. CDR3 in DNA: TGTGCCAGCAGCTTAGTATCCTGGACTAGCGGGACCAACACCTACGAGCAGTACTTC. Amino acids: CASSLVSWTSGTNTYEQYF.

J is TRBJ2-1 and V is TRBV5-4; possible D gene TRBD2, 6 bases. The CDR3 contains 11 residues. Germline loops: CDR1 SGHNT, CDR2 YYREEE (reference sequence). With 4 bases removed from V and 9 bases from J, the gap between germline ends came to 8 bases. The CDR3 DNA is TGTGCCAGCAGCCCCGGGAGTGAGCAGTTCTTC. Its protein is CASSPGSEQFF. Drawing the rest from reference TRBV5-4 and TRBJ2-1, the complete variable domain is ETGVTQSPTHLIKTRGQQVTLRCSSQSGHNTVSWYQQALGQGPQFIFQYYREEENGRGNFPPRFSGLQFPNYSSELNVNALELDDSALYLCASSPGSEQFFGPGTRLTVL.

The rearrangement uses TRBV3-1 (or the pseudogene TRBV3-2) and TRBJ1-2; 10 positions agree with TRBD1. The CDR3 is 14 residues long. Losses at the gene ends were 4 bases for V and 4 bases for J; bases not matched to a gene: 3. Germline assignment: CDR1 LGHDT and CDR2 YNNKEL (reference sequence). In DNA form, the CDR3 reads TGTGCCAGCAGCCGTGGGACAGGGGCCTATGGCTACACCTTC. Residues: CASSRGTGAYGYTF.

The V and J genes are TRBV27 and TRBJ1-6; D is unresolved. V was clipped by 2 bases and J by 9 bases, with 8 bases between them. The CDR3 totals 13 residues. CDR1 and CDR2 from the germline V gene are MNHEY and SMNVEV (reference sequence). This chain's CDR3 is CASSLTEASPLHF. CDR3 in DNA: TGTGCCAGCAGTTTAACTGAAGCTTCACCCCTCCACTTT.